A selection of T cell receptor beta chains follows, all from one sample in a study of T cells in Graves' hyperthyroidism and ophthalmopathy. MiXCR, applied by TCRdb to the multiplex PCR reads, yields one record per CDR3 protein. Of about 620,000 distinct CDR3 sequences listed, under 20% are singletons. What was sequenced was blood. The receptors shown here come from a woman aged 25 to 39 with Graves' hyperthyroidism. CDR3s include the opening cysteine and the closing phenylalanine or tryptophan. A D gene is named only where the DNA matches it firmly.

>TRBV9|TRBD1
CASSVTGGTEAFF
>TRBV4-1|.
CASSPQGWSNQPQHF
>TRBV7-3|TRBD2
CASSNLAGGGNEQFF
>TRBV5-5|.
CASSLAISAGGELFF
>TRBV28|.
CASSRIDSGGYTF
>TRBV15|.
CATSRGGRSYEQYF
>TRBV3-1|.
CASSQGTLQRNTIYF
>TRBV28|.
CASSSGFVNGYTF
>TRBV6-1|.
CASSYFPSASDTQYF
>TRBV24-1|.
CATSDRSVNEKLFF
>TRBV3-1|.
CASSRDWAGELFF
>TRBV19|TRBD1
CATSVQDRDRQPQHF
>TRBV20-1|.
CSARRRGRDRIHEQYF
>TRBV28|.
CAIDSGATDTQYF
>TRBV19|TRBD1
CASSPYRGFQPQHF
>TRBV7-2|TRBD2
CASRNSGRAGYEQYF
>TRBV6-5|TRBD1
CASSYIDFGTGPSNQPQHF
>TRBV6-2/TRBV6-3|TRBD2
CASRPAGAPTQYF
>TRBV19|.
CASSSQGVITGELVF
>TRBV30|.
CAWRGSYNSPLHF
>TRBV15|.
CATSELSNEQFF
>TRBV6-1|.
CASSDWPSLSGEQFF
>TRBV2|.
CASSGPGEQYF
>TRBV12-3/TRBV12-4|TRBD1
CASSLWTGDYEQYF
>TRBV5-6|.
CASSLWGSDNEQFF
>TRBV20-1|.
CSATTAYEQYF
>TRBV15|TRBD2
CATSRWGGDEQYF
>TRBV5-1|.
CASSESSRSPLHF
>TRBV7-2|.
CASSSGAMTDTQYF
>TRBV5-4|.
CASSSTGDSYEQYF
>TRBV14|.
CASSQDQNWDEQFF
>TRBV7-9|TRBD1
CASSGTGLYEQYF
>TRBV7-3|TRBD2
CASSLRAGGPAEQYF
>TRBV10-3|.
CATRTDQPTDTQYF
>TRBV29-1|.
CSGGLGGVETQYF
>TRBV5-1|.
CASSSGSIEGAFF
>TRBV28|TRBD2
CASTPGLAEYNEQFF
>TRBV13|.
CASSAQGWSTEAFF
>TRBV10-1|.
CASSESPGNTEAFF
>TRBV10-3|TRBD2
CATLNGRAGDTQYF
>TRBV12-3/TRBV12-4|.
CASSFPESTDTQYF
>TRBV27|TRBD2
CASSLRGTSAFETQYF
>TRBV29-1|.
CSGRDAGELFF
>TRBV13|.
CASSTGQREKLSF
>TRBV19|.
CASTIWGGTEAFF
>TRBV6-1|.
CASSSDGVYEQYF
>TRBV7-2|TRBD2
CASSPHGLAGGWETQYF
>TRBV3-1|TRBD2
CASSPDGAGGLTGELFF